Below, 20 T cell receptor beta chains from the same sample are listed, as sequenced in a study of monozygotic twins with inflammatory bowel disease. TCRdb reanalyzed the 5' RACE reads, giving one entry per CDR3 protein sequence and no DNA. The table for this sample gives over 130,000 distinct CDR3 sequences. Sample: blood. These TCRs come from a human donor with ulcerative colitis or Crohn's disease, or a healthy co-twin of an affected twin (not recorded which).

The chain combines TRBV7-2 with TRBJ2-7; TCRdb indicates TRBD1, and absent DNA this call remains unverified. This CDR3 is 13 amino acids long. Germline loops: CDR1 SGHTA, CDR2 FQGNSA. This CDR3 is CASSTTGGYEQYF. Based on the CDR3 plus reference TRBV7-2 and TRBJ2-7, the full variable domain is GAGVSQSPSNKVTEKGKDVELRCDPISGHTALYWYRQSLGQGLEFLIYFQGNSAPDKSGLPSDRFSAERTGGSVSTLTIQRTQQEDSAVYLCASSTTGGYEQYFGPGTRLTVT.

V and J are TRBV20-1 and TRBJ1-1; TCRdb's assignment of TRBD1 cannot be checked, as there is no DNA. In germline, CDR1 is DFQATT, CDR2 SNEGSKA (reference sequence). The CDR3 runs 14 residues. The CDR3: CSARDPLGPGIAFF.

This chain connects TRBV7-8 to TRBJ2-3; TCRdb outputs TRBD1, but without DNA this stays unchecked. Germline V CDR1 and CDR2: SGHVS, FQNEAQ. This CDR3 has 15 residues. CDR3 in amino acids: CASRPDRGRTDTQYF.

This sequence joins TRBV5-1 and TRBJ2-1; TCRdb's D call, TRBD2, is unchecked because there is no DNA. CDR3 length: 17 amino acids. CDR1 and CDR2 from the germline V gene are SGHRS and YFSETQ. CDR3 residues: CASSLGRGPINYNEQFF.

The rearrangement uses TRBV20-1 and TRBJ1-5; TCRdb returns TRBD1, unconfirmable since there is no DNA. This CDR3 region has 16 residues. Germline V gene data show CDR1 as DFQATT and CDR2 as SNEGSKA (reference sequence). Here the CDR3 reads CSARTTGQGRNQPQHF.

This chain uses TRBV19 with TRBJ2-7; the D gene TCRdb calls, TRBD2, cannot be checked with no DNA. This CDR3 is built from 16 residues. CDR1 is LNHDA, CDR2 SQIVND, per germline (reference sequence). Here the CDR3 reads CASSVSPHGEAYEQYF.

V and J are TRBV5-1 and TRBJ2-7; TCRdb outputs TRBD1, but without DNA this stays unchecked. This CDR3 spans 15 amino acids. Looked up from germline, CDR1 is SGHRS and CDR2 is YFSETQ. The CDR3 protein is CASSPGGSRVYEQYF.

The CDR3 sequence is CASSFLGGPDAGQYF. The chain employs TRBV27 and TRBJ2-3; TCRdb designates TRBD1, a call that cannot be tested without DNA. The CDR3 length is 15 residues. CDR1 and CDR2 from the germline V gene are MNHEY and SMNVEV (reference sequence).

The chain links TRBV6-5 to TRBJ2-7; TCRdb calls TRBD2, which cannot be checked without DNA. The V gene's germline CDR1 is MNHEY and CDR2 SVGAGI. The CDR3 is made up of 16 amino acids. The CDR3 loop reads CASSYSAVGRVYEQYF.

The genes are TRBV5-1 and TRBJ2-1. Germline V gene data show CDR1 as SGHRS and CDR2 as YFSETQ. The CDR3 loop spans 14 amino acids. CDR3 loop: CASRGLRSYNEQFF.

This chain uses TRBV28 with TRBJ1-3; no DNA is available, so the TRBD1 call from TCRdb remains unchecked. Germline CDR1 and CDR2: MDHEN and SYDVKM. The CDR3 consists of 17 residues. The CDR3 is CASSTPGTRSSGNTIYF.

The chain combines TRBV7-2 with TRBJ1-6; lacking DNA, the TRBD1 call made by TCRdb goes unchecked. This CDR3 contains 13 residues. CDR1 is SGHTA and CDR2 is FQGNSA in the germline V gene. CDR3: CASSRLSRAPLHF.

The chain has TRBV12-3 or TRBV12-4 and TRBJ2-5. The CDR3 consists of 12 residues. The CDR3 here is CASRTDAETQYF.

This chain uses TRBV6-1 with TRBJ2-4; checking the TCRdb D call of TRBD2 is not possible without DNA. Germline V gives CDR1 MNHNS, CDR2 SASEGT. This CDR3 spans 14 amino acids. CDR3 region: CASRAGHSAHIQYF.

V usage is TRBV7-2 and J usage is TRBJ1-1; TCRdb selects TRBD1, and the lack of DNA leaves this call unchecked. This CDR3 has 15 residues. Germline-derived CDR1 and CDR2 are SGHTA and FQGNSA. The CDR3 spells CASSLSPGLNTEAFF.

The genes are TRBV20-1 and TRBJ2-2; the TCRdb D gene call, TRBD2, has no DNA to confirm it. Germline loops: CDR1 DFQATT, CDR2 SNEGSKA (reference sequence). This CDR3 has 13 amino acids. CDR3 residues: CSGRDSTTGELFF.

The V gene is TRBV11-1, the J gene TRBJ2-1; the TCRdb call, TRBD2, lacks DNA for checking. Germline CDR1 and CDR2: SGHAT and FQDESV (reference sequence). The CDR3 covers 18 residues. The CDR3 is CASSSLPTSGGAYNEQFF.

The genes are TRBV12-3 or TRBV12-4 and TRBJ1-4; TCRdb reports TRBD1, a call that lacks DNA to check it against. The CDR3 contains 15 residues. CDR3 sequence: CASSPKGAHNEKLFF.

The CDR3 sequence: CASRHRDSYGYTF. This chain links TRBV12-3 or TRBV12-4 with TRBJ1-2. The CDR3 runs to 13 residues.

This CDR3 is CSARDVARGLAIDTQYF. The J gene is TRBJ2-3, the V gene TRBV20-1; TCRdb's D call, TRBD1, is unchecked because there is no DNA. The CDR3 runs 17 residues. Germline CDR1 is DFQATT and CDR2 is SNEGSKA (reference sequence).